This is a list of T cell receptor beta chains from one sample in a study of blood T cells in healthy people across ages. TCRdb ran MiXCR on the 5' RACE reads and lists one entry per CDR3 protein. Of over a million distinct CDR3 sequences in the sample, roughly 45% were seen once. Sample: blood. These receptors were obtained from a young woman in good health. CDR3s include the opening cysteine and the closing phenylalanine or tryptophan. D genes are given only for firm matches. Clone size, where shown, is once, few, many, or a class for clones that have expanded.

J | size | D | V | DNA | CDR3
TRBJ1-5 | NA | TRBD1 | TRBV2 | TGTGCCAGCAGTGATCACCGGGACAGAAATCAGCCCCAGCATTTT | CASSDHRDRNQPQHF
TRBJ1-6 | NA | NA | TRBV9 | TGTGCCAGCAGCGTAGTGGGAGCATCCCATTCACCCCTCCACTTT | CASSVVGASHSPLHF
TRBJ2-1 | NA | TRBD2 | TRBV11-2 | TGTGCCAGCAGCTACGGCGCGGGGGGTGGACATGAGCAGTTCTTC | CASSYGAGGGHEQFF
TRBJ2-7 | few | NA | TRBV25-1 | TGTGCCAGCAGTGAAGAGGTTGTGCAGTACTTC | CASSEEVVQYF
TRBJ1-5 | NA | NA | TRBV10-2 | TGCGCCAGCAGGGACCTTAATCAGCCCCAGCATTTT | CASRDLNQPQHF
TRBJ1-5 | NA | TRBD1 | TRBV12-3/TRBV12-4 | TGTGCCAGCACCAAAACAGGGGGTAACCAGCCCCAGCATTTT | CASTKTGGNQPQHF
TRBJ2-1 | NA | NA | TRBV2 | TGTGCCAGCAGTTCTAGGGAAGGGTCCTACAATGAGCAGTTCTTC | CASSSREGSYNEQFF
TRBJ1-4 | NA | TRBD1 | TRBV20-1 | TGCAGTGCTACTAGTCCCGGGACAGGGTTTAGGGAACTGTTTTTT | CSATSPGTGFRELFF
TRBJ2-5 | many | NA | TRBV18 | TGTGCCAGCTCAACCCAAGAGACCCAGTACTTC | CASSTQETQYF
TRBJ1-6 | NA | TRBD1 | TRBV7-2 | TGTGCCAGCAGCCTAAGGACAGGGGGCGCGGTGGGATCACCCCTCCACTTT | CASSLRTGGAVGSPLHF
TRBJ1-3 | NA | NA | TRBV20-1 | TGCAGTGCTAGCCCGACAGGCTCTGGAGACACCATATATTTT | CSASPTGSGDTIYF
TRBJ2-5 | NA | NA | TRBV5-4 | TGTGCCAGCAGCTTGACCGGGGTAGATGAGACCCAGTACTTC | CASSLTGVDETQYF
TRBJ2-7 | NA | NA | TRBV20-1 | TGCAGTGCTAGCGTGGCGGGTGAAACCGTGCGGGAGCAGTACTTC | CSASVAGETVREQYF
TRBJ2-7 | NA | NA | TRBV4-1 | TGCGCCAGCAGCCTTAGGATCGATCCCTACGAGCAGTACTTC | CASSLRIDPYEQYF
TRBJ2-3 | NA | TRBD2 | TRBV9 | TGTGCCAGCAGCTGGACCTCACTAGCGACTAGCACAGATACGCAGTATTTT | CASSWTSLATSTDTQYF